This TCR beta chain originates from a study of blood T cells in healthy people across ages. Study-wide results and limits: It was found that TCR beta diversity correlated strongly with the percentage of naive T cells. Versus aged donors, long-lived donors had higher diversity and more naive CD4+ cells.

The use of a sample-barcoded 5' primer and a J-beta primer mix characterized a second PCR of 7 to 11 cycles. Each cDNA was tagged by a template-switch adaptor containing 12 random nucleotides. From the 5' RACE reads, TCRdb called clonotypes with MiXCR, one entry per CDR3 protein. The sample lists 1.5 million to 1.9 million distinct CDR3 sequences, around 40% occurring once. On this clonotype: Antigen unknown.

The germline V gene encodes CDR1 SGDLS and CDR2 YYNGEE. Trimming removed 0 bases at V and 4 bases at J, with 10 bases between. The CDR3 has 14 residues. The sequencing input was blood. The chain employs TRBV9 and TRBJ1-1; D uncertain. The receptor was isolated from a woman between 18 and 29 years old in good health. The CDR3 is CASSVEGSATEAFF. CDR3 coding DNA: TGTGCCAGCAGCGTAGAGGGAAGTGCCACTGAAGCTTTCTTT.